These 7 T cell receptor beta chains were sequenced from one sample in a study of Tregs in tolerant kidney transplant recipients. The repertoire was sequenced with immunoSEQ multiplex PCR; TCRdb's copy has only in-frame clones and lacks some. The sample carries around 70,000 clones, over 85% recorded once. Sequencing used CD8+ T cells from blood, obtained before the transplant. All receptors come from a human donor who received a combined kidney and bone marrow transplant.

DNA for the CDR3: TGCGCCAGCAGCCCGCCTAGCGGGAGGACCTACAATGAGCAGTTCTTC. Amino acids: CASSPPSGRTYNEQFF. The chain combines TRBV5-1 with TRBJ2-1, with TRBD2 matching over 11 bases. Trimming took 4 bases from V and 2 from J; bases not matched to a gene: 5. Germline CDR1 SGHRS, CDR2 YFSETQ. CDR3 length: 16 residues.

The genes are TRBV27 and TRBJ1-3, with D unresolved. Trimming removed 6 bases at V and 0 bases at J, with 9 bases between. Germline CDR1 MNHEY, CDR2 SMNVEV (reference sequence). The CDR3 loop spans 14 amino acids. CDR3 sequence: CASSRQASGNTIYF. DNA of the CDR3: TGTGCCAGCAGCCGACAAGCCTCTGGAAACACCATATATTTT.

The genes are TRBV27 and TRBJ2-2, with 11 bases that match TRBD2. Losses at the gene ends were 3 bases for V and 1 base for J; bases not matched to a gene: 4. CDR1 and CDR2 from the germline V gene are MNHEY and SMNVEV (reference sequence). This CDR3 spans 17 amino acids. The CDR3 loop reads CASSFLSGRGNTGELFF. In DNA form, the CDR3 reads TGTGCCAGCAGTTTCCTTAGCGGGAGGGGGAACACCGGGGAGCTGTTTTTT.

This chain uses TRBV13 with TRBJ2-7; the match to TRBD2 covers 9 bases. This CDR3 has 12 amino acids. Trimming removed 9 bases from V and 5 bases from J; junction bases left unmatched: 5. CDR1 and CDR2 from the germline V gene are PRHDT and FYEKMQ (reference sequence). The CDR3 region is CASRGGEDEQYF. CDR3 bases: TGTGCCAGTCGCGGGGGGGAGGACGAGCAGTACTTC.

The CDR3 coding sequence is TGCAGTGCTGAGGGGGAGCTCCAGTTCTTC. The encoded protein is CSAEGELQFF. The chain recombines TRBV20-1 with TRBJ2-1; D possibly corresponds to TRBD1 (6 bases). This CDR3 is built from 10 residues. Trimming cost V 5 bases and J 13 bases, with 12 bases left between them. Germline assignment: CDR1 DFQATT and CDR2 SNEGSKA (reference sequence).

The chain couples TRBV15 to TRBJ2-7; weak D call: TRBD1 (5 bases). V lost 5 bases and J 0 bases, leaving 14 bases between the germline ends. CDR3 length: 15 amino acids. In germline, CDR1 is LNHNV, CDR2 YYDKDF (reference sequence). The CDR3 nucleotides are TGTGCCACCAGCGACCAGGGAAAAGACTCCTACGAGCAGTACTTC. It translates to CATSDQGKDSYEQYF.

V and J are TRBV7-3 and TRBJ2-3; D gene unclear. CDR1 is SGHTA and CDR2 is FQGTGA in the germline V gene. This CDR3 has 14 residues. V lost 7 bases and J lost 1, with 12 bases in between. CDR3 bases: TGTGCCAGCACCCTACGCGGCGGCACAGATACGCAGTATTTT. Amino acid sequence: CASTLRGGTDTQYF.